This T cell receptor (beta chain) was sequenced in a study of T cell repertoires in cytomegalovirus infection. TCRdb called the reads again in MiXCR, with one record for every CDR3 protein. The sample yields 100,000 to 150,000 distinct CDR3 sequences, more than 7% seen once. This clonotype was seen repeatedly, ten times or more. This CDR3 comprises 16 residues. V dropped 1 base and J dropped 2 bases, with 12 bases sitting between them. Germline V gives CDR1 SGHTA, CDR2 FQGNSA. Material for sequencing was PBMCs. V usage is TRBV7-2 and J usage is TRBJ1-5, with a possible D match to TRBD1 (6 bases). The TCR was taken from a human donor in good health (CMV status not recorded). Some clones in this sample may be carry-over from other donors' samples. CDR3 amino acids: CASSLETGIRNQPQHF. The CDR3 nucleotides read TGTGCCAGCAGCTTAGAGACAGGTATACGCAATCAGCCCCAGCATTTT.